These 28 T cell receptor beta chains share one sample of origin, sequenced in a study of blood T cell repertoires in COVID-19. Sequencing was performed with immunoSEQ multiplex PCR; in TCRdb, only in-frame clones are kept and a portion is missing. Here the sample spans a few hundred thousand clones, over 70% being singletons. The sample consisted of peripheral blood. These receptors were obtained from a human donor in a cohort sampled during active COVID-19.

The V and J genes are TRBV7-9 and TRBJ2-1; TRBD2 is a possible D gene (6 bases). V gave up 10 bases and J gave up 6 bases, with 16 bases separating them. Germline V gene data show CDR1 as SEHNR and CDR2 as FQNEAQ (reference sequence). The CDR3 length is 13 residues. Here the CDR3 DNA reads TGTGCCAACACCGGGACTGGAGCCAATGAGCAGTTCTTC. Protein: CANTGTGANEQFF.

The rearrangement uses TRBV2 and TRBJ1-6; D is uncertain. Germline V CDR1 and CDR2: SNHLY, FYNNEI. The V gene lost 5 bases and the J gene lost 5 bases, with 13 bases spanning the gap. The CDR3 is 15 residues long. The CDR3 protein is CASSTLSQNNSPLHF. DNA of the CDR3: TGTGCCAGCAGTACGCTCTCACAGAATAATTCACCCCTCCACTTT.

The chain recombines TRBV4-2 with TRBJ2-5; D uncertain. Deletions cut 0 bases from V and 2 bases from J, with 10 bases between. Germline V gene sequence: CDR1 LGHNA, CDR2 YNFKEQ. CDR3 size: 15 residues. The CDR3 is CASSQDGSTQETQYF. In DNA, the CDR3 is TGTGCCAGCAGCCAAGATGGTAGCACACAAGAGACCCAGTACTTC.

This chain joins TRBV2 and TRBJ2-7; unclear D gene. V lost 5 bases, J lost 3 bases, and 5 bases lay in between. Germline-derived CDR1 and CDR2 are SNHLY and FYNNEI. The length of the CDR3 is 11 residues. Here the CDR3 reads CASSPLYEQYF. The DNA of the CDR3 is TGTGCCAGCAGTCCTCTCTACGAGCAGTACTTC.

The chain joins TRBV19 to TRBJ2-5, with D perhaps TRBD2 (5 bases). Trimming stripped 5 bases from V and 2 bases from J, with 12 bases between. Germline CDR1 is LNHDA and CDR2 is SQIVND (reference sequence). The CDR3 length is 14 residues. CDR3 sequence: CASSLAQRQETQYF. CDR3 DNA: TGTGCCAGTAGTCTCGCCCAGCGGCAAGAGACCCAGTACTTC.

This clone was seen only once. The chain carries TRBV2 and TRBJ2-5; 7 bases are a match to TRBD1. Germline V gene lookup returns CDR1 SNHLY and CDR2 FYNNEI. This CDR3 has 14 amino acids. V lost 6 bases, J lost 0 bases, and 4 bases stayed unmatched. The CDR3 nucleotides read TGTGCCAGCAGCCAGACAGGGTACCAAGAGACCCAGTACTTC. This encodes CASSQTGYQETQYF.

The rearrangement links TRBV5-1 to TRBJ2-7; TRBD1 matches 7 bases. Germline values: CDR1 SGHRS, CDR2 YFSETQ. This CDR3 spans 12 amino acids. J lost 5 bases, V lost 3 bases, and 2 bases had no gene match. The DNA of the CDR3 is TGCGCCAGCAGCTGGGACAGCAACGAGCAGTACTTC. Protein sequence: CASSWDSNEQYF.

The rearrangement uses TRBV2 and TRBJ2-2; tentative D call: TRBD2 (6 bases). Germline V lookup: CDR1 SNHLY, CDR2 FYNNEI. The CDR3 loop spans 12 amino acids. Trimming took off 6 bases at V and 10 bases at J, with 12 bases between the two ends. The chain's CDR3 is CASSRDSPELFF. The CDR3 DNA sequence: TGTGCCAGCAGCCGGGACTCCCCGGAGCTGTTTTTT.

The chain recombines TRBV5-4 with TRBJ1-2; TRBD1 is a possible D gene (5 bases). In germline, CDR1 is SGHNT, CDR2 YYREEE (reference sequence). Trimming stripped 2 bases from V and 1 base from J, with 9 bases between. This CDR3 spans 14 amino acids. CDR3 in amino acids: CASSLQEINYGYTF. The CDR3 nucleotides are TGTGCCAGCAGCTTACAGGAGATTAACTATGGCTACACCTTC.

The genes are TRBV6-1 and TRBJ1-2; tentative D call: TRBD1 (5 bases). This CDR3 has 14 residues. The germline V gene encodes CDR1 MNHNS and CDR2 SASEGT. Trimming removed 2 bases from V and 3 bases from J, with 10 bases in between. The CDR3 sequence: CASSEPQGYYGYTF. CDR3 bases: TGTGCCAGCAGTGAACCTCAGGGATACTATGGCTACACCTTC.

V is TRBV5-1 and J is TRBJ2-7; TRBD1 aligns across 9 bases. The germline CDR1 and CDR2 sequences are SGHRS and YFSETQ. With V trimmed by 0 bases and J by 6 bases, 16 bases remained unmatched. CDR3 size: 18 residues. The CDR3 spells CASSLDSVTGGSSREQYF. In DNA, the CDR3 is TGCGCCAGCAGCTTGGATTCGGTGACAGGGGGGAGTAGCCGCGAGCAGTACTTC.

The chain joins TRBV19 to TRBJ1-1, with 8 bases that match TRBD1. The V segment lost 1 base and the J segment 4 bases; nucleotides outside the gene matches: 5. This CDR3 comprises 15 residues. CDR1 LNHDA and CDR2 SQIVND come from the germline V gene (reference sequence). The CDR3 sequence is CASSIVQQGGTEAFF. CDR3 coding DNA: TGTGCCAGTAGTATAGTGCAACAGGGGGGCACTGAAGCTTTCTTT.

The chain uses TRBV9 and TRBJ1-5; D is uncertain. Germline values: CDR1 SGDLS, CDR2 YYNGEE. V was clipped by 0 bases and J by 10 bases, with 11 bases between them. The CDR3 has 13 amino acids. The chain's CDR3 is CASSVEPLQPQHF. The CDR3 DNA is TGTGCCAGCAGCGTAGAGCCCCTCCAACCCCAGCATTTT. Complete variable domain (other parts from reference TRBV9 and TRBJ1-5): DSGVTQTPKHLITATGQRVTLRCSPRSGDLSVYWYQQSLDQGLQFLIQYYNGEERAKGNILERFSAQQFPDLHSELNLSSLELGDSALYFCASSVEPLQPQHFGDGTRLSIL.

This chain uses TRBV7-2 with TRBJ2-1; 9 positions agree with TRBD2. The CDR3 extends over 16 amino acids. Germline V gives CDR1 SGHTA, CDR2 FQGNSA. The junction had 5 bases not matched to a gene; V was cut back by 1 base and J by 4 bases. The CDR3 loop is CASSLVLAGLYNEQFF. The DNA for the CDR3 is TGTGCCAGCAGCTTAGTACTAGCGGGCCTGTACAATGAGCAGTTCTTC.

The rearrangement links TRBV5-6 to TRBJ1-1; D is perhaps TRBD1 (6 bases). The CDR3 extends over 15 amino acids. V was cut by 4 bases and J by 2 bases, with 15 bases left in between. CDR1 is SGHDT, CDR2 YYEEEE, per germline. The chain's CDR3 is CASSQGHPRNTEAFF. The CDR3, as DNA: TGTGCCAGCAGCCAGGGACACCCCAGAAACACTGAAGCTTTCTTT.

This chain connects TRBV6-5 to TRBJ2-7; 9 nucleotides align to TRBD2. J was trimmed by 0 bases and V by 6 bases; bases with no gene match: 3. The CDR3 covers 14 residues. Per the germline V gene, CDR1 is MNHEY and CDR2 is SVGAGI. CDR3 nucleotides: TGTGCCAGCAGGTATAGCGGGGGCTCCTACGAGCAGTACTTC. The encoded protein is CASRYSGGSYEQYF.

V gene TRBV6-5 combines with J gene TRBJ1-2, with no clear D. The CDR3 consists of 16 residues. The V gene lost 0 bases and the J gene lost 3 bases, with 14 bases spanning the gap. From germline, CDR1 is MNHEY and CDR2 SVGAGI. CDR3 sequence reads: CASSYSRKPRDYGYTF. In DNA form, the CDR3 reads TGTGCCAGCAGTTACTCGAGGAAGCCCAGAGACTATGGCTACACCTTC.

In its sample, this clone was seen once. This chain joins TRBV19 and TRBJ2-7; TRBD2 matches at 7 bases. The CDR3 is made up of 15 amino acids. The germline CDR1 and CDR2 sequences are LNHDA and SQIVND (reference sequence). V lost 6 bases to trimming and J lost 0 bases; unmatched junction nucleotides: 8. The CDR3 protein is CASRPAGRASYEQYF. The CDR3 DNA is TGTGCCAGTAGGCCAGCGGGACGGGCCTCCTACGAGCAGTACTTC.

In DNA, the CDR3 is TGTGCCAGCAGCGCGTACAGGGGCAACACTCAAGAGACCCAGTACTTC. This sequence encodes CASSAYRGNTQETQYF. This rearrangement joins TRBV7-9 to TRBJ2-5; 7 nucleotides align to TRBD1. V shed 5 bases, J shed 2 bases, and the junction held 11 bases outside the gene matches. Per germline, CDR1 SEHNR and CDR2 FQNEAQ (reference sequence). This CDR3 comprises 16 residues.

In nucleotides, the CDR3 is TGCAGTGCTAGTAAGGGGCATGGCTACACCTTC. It is translated as CSASKGHGYTF. This chain uses TRBV20-1 with TRBJ1-2, with a possible D match to TRBD1 (5 bases). Germline loops: CDR1 DFQATT, CDR2 SNEGSKA (reference sequence). V was shortened by 3 bases and J by 6 bases, with 8 bases between the two germline ends. This CDR3 has 11 residues.

The chain combines TRBV19 with TRBJ2-3; D not resolved. The germline V gene encodes CDR1 LNHDA and CDR2 SQIVND (reference sequence). The V gene lost 3 bases and the J gene lost 2 bases, with 15 bases spanning the gap. CDR3 length: 16 amino acids. CDR3 sequence reads: CASSIWPHEPTDTQYF. The DNA for the CDR3 is TGTGCCAGTAGTATTTGGCCCCATGAACCCACAGATACGCAGTATTTT.

This clone has at least ten counts. The rearrangement links TRBV2 to TRBJ2-5; D is perhaps TRBD1 (6 bases). CDR3 length equals 13 residues. V was trimmed by 6 bases and J by 4 bases, leaving 12 bases between them. Germline values: CDR1 SNHLY, CDR2 FYNNEI. CDR3 sequence reads: CASRIQGPETQYF. DNA for the CDR3: TGTGCCAGCAGGATACAGGGACCAGAGACCCAGTACTTC.

This clone was seen more than once but under ten times. The chain couples TRBV6-2 or TRBV6-3 to TRBJ2-5; D is possibly TRBD1 (6 bases). Between the trimmed V and J ends, which lost 2 bases and 5 bases, there was a span of 12 bases. Germline lookup yields CDR1 MNHEY and CDR2 SVGEGT. This CDR3 is built from 14 residues. DNA for the CDR3: TGTGCCAGCAGTTACACAGGGTTTGGGGAGACCCAGTACTTC. Encoded protein: CASSYTGFGETQYF.

A word on this clone: Additional DNA sequences in this sample encode the identical CDR3. The CDR3 is CASSSLAGGTDTQYF. The CDR3 DNA follows: TGTGCCAGCAGCTCCTTAGCGGGGGGCACAGATACGCAGTATTTT. The V gene is TRBV7-6, the J gene TRBJ2-3; 9 nucleotides line up with TRBD2. The germline V gene has CDR1 SGHVS and CDR2 FNYEAQ. Trimming cost V 4 bases and J 1 base; bases outside gene matches: 3. The CDR3 runs 15 residues. The variable domain in full, with the rest retrieved from reference TRBV7-6 and TRBJ2-3, is GAGVSQSPRYKVTKRGQDVALRCDPISGHVSLYWYRQALGQGPEFLTYFNYEAQQDKSGLPNDRFSAERPEGSISTLTIQRTEQRDSAMYRCASSSLAGGTDTQYFGPGTRLTVL.

The rearrangement links TRBV28 to TRBJ1-3; D perhaps matches TRBD1 (5 bases). The CDR3 totals 12 residues. CDR1 is MDHEN and CDR2 is SYDVKM in the germline V gene. V lost 6 bases and J lost 10, with 13 bases in between. Written as DNA, the CDR3 is TGTGCCAGCAGCGGGGGATATCGAACCATATATTTT. Its protein is CASSGGYRTIYF.

The CDR3 spells CASSLMSSSTDTQYF. In DNA, the CDR3 is TGCGCCAGCAGCTTGATGTCGTCTAGCACAGATACGCAGTATTTT. The chain has TRBV5-1 and TRBJ2-3; D unresolved. The germline gives CDR1 SGHRS, CDR2 YFSETQ. The germline V and J ends were trimmed by 1 base and 0 bases, with 9 bases remaining between them. This CDR3 is 15 amino acids long.

This clone has more than one count but fewer than ten. The chain is built from TRBV4-3 and TRBJ1-6, with D tentatively TRBD1 (5 bases). From germline, CDR1 is LGHNA and CDR2 YSLEER. V was pared by 3 bases and J by 7 bases, with 10 bases between. This CDR3 spans 14 amino acids. The CDR3 sequence is CASSQEGRNSPLHF. In nucleotides, the CDR3 is TGCGCCAGCAGCCAGGAGGGACGGAATTCACCCCTCCACTTT.

The chain's CDR3 is CASSPTGRMNTEAFF. The CDR3 DNA sequence: TGTGCCAGCAGTCCGACAGGTCGAATGAACACTGAAGCTTTCTTT. V usage is TRBV27 and J usage is TRBJ1-1, with D perhaps TRBD1 (6 bases). This CDR3 is built from 15 residues. The V gene lost 5 bases and the J gene lost 0 bases, with 13 bases spanning the gap. CDR1 and CDR2 from the germline V gene are MNHEY and SMNVEV (reference sequence).